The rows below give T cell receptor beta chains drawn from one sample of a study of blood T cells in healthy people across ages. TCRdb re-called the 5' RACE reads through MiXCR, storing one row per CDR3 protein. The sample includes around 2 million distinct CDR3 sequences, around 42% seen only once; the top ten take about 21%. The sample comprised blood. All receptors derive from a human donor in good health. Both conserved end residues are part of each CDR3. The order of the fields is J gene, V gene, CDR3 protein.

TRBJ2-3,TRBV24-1,CATSDSIWTTTDTQYF
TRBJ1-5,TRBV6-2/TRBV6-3,CTSSYIADQPQHF
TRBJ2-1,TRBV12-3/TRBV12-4,CASRGEGTSHREEQFF
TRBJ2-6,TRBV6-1,CASTPDYSGANVLTF
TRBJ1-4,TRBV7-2,CASSFPPGKLFF
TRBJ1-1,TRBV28,CASSRAPEAFF
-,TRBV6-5,CASSHRTGVGHEQYF
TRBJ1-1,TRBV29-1,CSVARESAFF
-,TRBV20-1,CSPTLNYEQYF
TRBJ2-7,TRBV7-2,CASSLRGGAGLAGTLYEQYF
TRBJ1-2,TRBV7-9,CASSSPPGNSGYTF
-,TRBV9,CASSVVNSGEQYF
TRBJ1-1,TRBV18,CASSPSSANTEAFF
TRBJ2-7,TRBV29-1,CSVERGRSEQYF
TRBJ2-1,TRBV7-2,CASSLDGTGYYNEQFF
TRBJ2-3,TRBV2,CASAGNTDTQYF
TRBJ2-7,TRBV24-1,CATSEATGPPYEQYF
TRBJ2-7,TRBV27,CASSITSAYEQYF
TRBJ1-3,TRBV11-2,CASSSGPTGLGKNTIYF
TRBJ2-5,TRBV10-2,CASSESIWIQETQYF
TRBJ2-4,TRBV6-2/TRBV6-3,CATNEVGTARGAQYF